Listed here are 18 T cell receptor beta chains from one sample, sequenced in a study. Using its own MiXCR run on the 5' RACE reads, TCRdb lists one record per CDR3 protein. The data show roughly 64,000 distinct CDR3 sequences, less than 25% seen once. The material sequenced was memory CD4+ T cells sorted from a lymph node. This sample's subset: memory CD4+ T cells, CD4+CD45RO+CD25-. The source of these receptors is a female donor with breast cancer.

This clonotype was counted between two and nine times. This chain links TRBV11-2 with TRBJ2-7, with TRBD1 matching over 9 bases. CDR1 and CDR2 from the germline V gene are SGHAT and FQNNGV. CDR3 length: 16 amino acids. V shed 10 bases, J shed 4 bases, and the junction held 17 bases outside the gene matches. The CDR3 nucleotides are TGTGCCATTTCGCCCGGGGCGGGACAGGGACTATACGAGCAGTACTTC. Translated: CAISPGAGQGLYEQYF.

This clonotype has more than one count but fewer than ten. This chain uses TRBV18 with TRBJ2-5; 8 bases map to TRBD1. The CDR3 runs to 14 residues. With V trimmed by 5 bases and J by 4 bases, 6 bases remained unmatched. Germline values: CDR1 KGHSH, CDR2 LQKENI. CDR3 DNA sequence: TGTGCCAGCTCAAGAGGACAGGGCCTAGAGACCCAGTACTTC. Protein product: CASSRGQGLETQYF.

The chain carries TRBV9 and TRBJ2-5; 7 bases map to TRBD2. Trimming at V came to 1 base and at J to 5 bases, leaving 8 bases not matched to a gene. The CDR3 has 15 amino acids. Germline CDR1 SGDLS, CDR2 YYNGEE. In DNA, the CDR3 is TGTGCCAGCAGCGTACAGAGCGGGGCTCGGGAGACCCAGTACTTC. It specifies CASSVQSGARETQYF.

This clonotype was seen more than once but under ten times. V gene TRBV12-3 or TRBV12-4 combines with J gene TRBJ2-5; D is unresolved. V was trimmed by 7 bases and J by 3 bases, leaving 6 bases between them. The CDR3 contains 11 residues. CDR3 protein: CASMKEETQYF. CDR3 bases: TGTGCCAGCATGAAAGAAGAGACCCAGTACTTC.

The chain employs TRBV5-1 and TRBJ1-4; 8 bases are shared with TRBD1. V shed 8 bases, J shed 8 bases, and the junction held 8 bases outside the gene matches. CDR1 and CDR2 (germline): SGHRS, YFSETQ. The CDR3 length is 13 residues. CDR3 in amino acids: CASRTGNEEKLFF. CDR3 DNA: TGCGCCAGTCGGACAGGGAATGAAGAAAAACTGTTTTTT.

Only a few counts were recorded for this clonotype. The genes are TRBV12-3 or TRBV12-4 and TRBJ1-2, with D hard to call. V was clipped by 4 bases and J by 7 bases, with 10 bases between them. This CDR3 comprises 12 residues. Here the CDR3 DNA reads TGTGCCAGCAGTTATTCCTTGGGTGGCTACACCTTC. This codes for CASSYSLGGYTF.

The rearrangement links TRBV4-1 to TRBJ1-6, with D hard to call. The CDR3 runs 16 residues. With 1 base removed from V and 6 bases from J, the gap between germline ends came to 13 bases. Looked up from germline, CDR1 is MGHRA and CDR2 is YSYEKL. CDR3 sequence reads: CASSQVSWQSNSPLHF. The CDR3 region has the DNA TGCGCCAGCAGCCAAGTTAGTTGGCAGTCTAATTCACCCCTCCACTTT.

At least ten counts were recorded for this clonotype. J is TRBJ1-1 and V is TRBV20-1; no clear D gene. The CDR3 has 12 amino acids. V was shortened by 7 bases and J by 1 base, with 10 bases between the two germline ends. CDR1 is DFQATT, CDR2 SNEGSKA, per germline (reference sequence). CDR3 residues: CSVVPGNTEAFF. CDR3 in DNA: TGCAGTGTGGTCCCAGGGAACACTGAAGCTTTCTTT.

This clonotype was detected only a few times. The rearrangement joins TRBV7-9 to TRBJ2-5; D unresolved. V shed 8 bases and J shed 4 bases, with 14 bases lying between them. In germline, CDR1 is SEHNR, CDR2 FQNEAQ (reference sequence). The CDR3 totals 13 residues. The CDR3 loop reads CASVANIGETQYF. The CDR3 region has the DNA TGTGCCAGCGTCGCGAATATCGGAGAGACCCAGTACTTC.

This clonotype was counted between two and nine times. V usage is TRBV12-3 or TRBV12-4 and J usage is TRBJ2-1; maybe TRBD2 (6 bases). V was trimmed by 4 bases and J by 6 bases, leaving 7 bases between them. The CDR3 is 12 residues long. As DNA, the CDR3 is TGTGCCAGCAGTTCGGGGGTCAATGAGCAGTTCTTC. It specifies CASSSGVNEQFF.

This chain joins TRBV6-2 or TRBV6-3 and TRBJ2-7; D not certain. The CDR3 is made up of 13 amino acids. Germline values: CDR1 MNHEY, CDR2 SVGEGT. V lost 6 bases, J lost 5 bases, and 14 bases lay in between. The CDR3 spells CASRAIEWHEQYF. The CDR3, as DNA: TGTGCCAGCAGGGCCATAGAATGGCACGAGCAGTACTTC.

The chain uses TRBV19 and TRBJ1-5; D is perhaps TRBD1 (5 bases). Germline V gives CDR1 LNHDA, CDR2 SQIVND (reference sequence). This CDR3 contains 13 residues. The V and J ends lost 3 bases and 6 bases respectively, with 9 bases between them. The CDR3 DNA follows: TGTGCCAGTAGTATCGCCAGGGCTCAGCCCCAGCATTTT. Amino acids: CASSIARAQPQHF.

The J gene is TRBJ1-4, the V gene TRBV7-2; TRBD1 might be the D (5 bases). The CDR3 runs to 14 residues. V lost 5 bases to trimming and J lost 3 bases, with 10 bases between them. CDR1 and CDR2 (germline): SGHTA, FQGNSA. CDR3 sequence (DNA): TGTGCCAGCAGCGACTCGGGGCCTAATGAAAAACTGTTTTTT. Its translation: CASSDSGPNEKLFF.

This chain links TRBV15 with TRBJ2-4; D is possibly TRBD1 (6 bases). Trimming removed 0 bases at V and 6 bases at J, with 12 bases between. In germline, CDR1 is LNHNV, CDR2 YYDKDF (reference sequence). The CDR3 has 15 residues. CDR3 amino acids: CATSRDRGMGNIQYF. CDR3 bases: TGTGCCACCAGCAGAGACAGGGGAATGGGAAACATTCAGTACTTC.

This clonotype has ten or more counts. The chain links TRBV5-1 to TRBJ1-6; D remains ambiguous. Trimming removed 0 bases from V and 13 bases from J, with 11 bases in between. CDR3 length equals 13 residues. CDR1 is SGHRS and CDR2 is YFSETQ in the germline V gene. The CDR3 sequence is CASSLAGNIPLHF. CDR3 coding DNA: TGCGCCAGCAGCTTGGCCGGAAACATCCCCCTCCACTTT.

The V call is TRBV20-1, the J call TRBJ2-7, with D tentatively TRBD2 (5 bases). Deletions cut 2 bases from V and 9 bases from J, with 14 bases between. The CDR3 is 12 residues long. The germline V gene has CDR1 DFQATT and CDR2 SNEGSKA (reference sequence). In DNA form, the CDR3 reads TGCAGTGCTAGATCGAACGAAGGAGGGCAGTACTTC. This encodes CSARSNEGGQYF.

On this clonotype: A much larger clone sits a single nucleotide away, making a read error possible. The genes are TRBV5-1 and TRBJ2-3; D gene unclear. This CDR3 spans 14 amino acids. Trimming shortened V by 3 bases and J by 2 bases, and 10 bases separated the two germline ends. Looked up from germline, CDR1 is SGHRS and CDR2 is YFSETQ. DNA for the CDR3: TGCGCCAGCAGCTGGGCATGGCACACAGATACGCAGTATTTT. This codes for CASSWAWHTDTQYF. Full variable domain (remainder filled in from reference TRBV5-1 and TRBJ2-3): KAGVTQTPRYLIKTRGQQVTLSCSPISGHRSVSWYQQTPGQGLQFLFEYFSETQRNKGNFPGRFSGRQFSNSRSEMNVSTLELGDSALYLCASSWAWHTDTQYFGPGTRLTVL.

This clonotype was seen a handful of times. The V and J genes are TRBV7-8 and TRBJ1-1; D possibly corresponds to TRBD1 (5 bases). Trimming pared 5 bases from V and 4 bases from J, leaving 20 bases between. The germline gives CDR1 SGHVS, CDR2 FQNEAQ. There are 16 residues in the CDR3. CDR3 nucleotide sequence: TGTGCCAGCAGCCCCGGGTTTGCGGGGGAAGGCACTGAAGCTTTCTTT. Residues: CASSPGFAGEGTEAFF.